These 31 T cell receptor beta chains came from one sample sequenced in a study of blood T cell repertoires in COVID-19. The method was immunoSEQ multiplex PCR; TCRdb's version includes in-frame clones alone and lacks a portion of them. The sample shows 90,000 to 100,000 clones, about 90% of them seen only once. What was sequenced was peripheral blood. Source of these receptors: a man between 65 and 85 years old with acute or convalescent COVID-19.

The chain uses TRBV28 and TRBJ1-1; D not certain. Germline values: CDR1 MDHEN, CDR2 SYDVKM. This CDR3 is 14 amino acids long. The V gene lost 4 bases and the J gene lost 1 base, with 10 bases spanning the gap. DNA for the CDR3: TGTGCCAGCAGTTCCACTTTTGGGAACACTGAAGCTTTCTTT. This sequence encodes CASSSTFGNTEAFF.

The chain combines TRBV7-9 with TRBJ1-1; D call uncertain. The germline V and J ends were trimmed by 1 base and 6 bases, with 6 bases remaining between them. CDR3 length: 12 residues. The germline V gene encodes CDR1 SEHNR and CDR2 FQNEAQ (reference sequence). The CDR3 spells CASSLVRAEAFF. The CDR3 region has the DNA TGTGCCAGCAGCTTAGTCCGAGCTGAAGCTTTCTTT.

The chain has TRBV2 and TRBJ2-7; a weak D match, TRBD1 (6 bases). The V end lost 4 bases, the J end lost 6 bases, and 16 bases lay between the germline ends. CDR1 is SNHLY and CDR2 is FYNNEI in the germline V gene. The CDR3 has 14 residues. CDR3 amino acids: CASSVSGAQAEQYF. In DNA form, the CDR3 reads TGTGCCAGCAGTGTGTCAGGGGCTCAGGCCGAGCAGTACTTC.

V gene TRBV2 combines with J gene TRBJ1-2; 7 bases are shared with TRBD1. The CDR3 spans 16 residues. Germline V gene sequence: CDR1 SNHLY, CDR2 FYNNEI. The ends lost 1 base at V and 3 bases at J; junction bases unmatched: 8. CDR3: CASSEGDSITHYGYTF. The CDR3 DNA reads TGTGCCAGCAGTGAAGGGGACAGTATTACACACTATGGCTACACCTTC.

This clone turned up a few times. This chain uses TRBV5-5 with TRBJ2-6; weak D call: TRBD1 (5 bases). The CDR3 sequence is 16 residues long. Per germline, CDR1 SGHKS and CDR2 YYEKEE (reference sequence). V lost 4 bases and J lost 4, with 15 bases in between. CDR3 sequence: CASSPRVLGGANVLTF. In DNA form, the CDR3 reads TGTGCCAGCAGCCCCAGGGTGCTAGGAGGGGCCAACGTCCTGACTTTC.

This chain links TRBV4-1 with TRBJ1-2, with TRBD1 matching 7 bases. CDR1 MGHRA and CDR2 YSYEKL come from the germline V gene. CDR3 length: 16 residues. Unmatched junction bases numbered 7, after V lost 3 bases and J lost 0 bases. CDR3 amino acids: CASSHGRGRANYGYTF. The CDR3 bases are TGCGCCAGCAGCCACGGGAGGGGGCGGGCTAACTATGGCTACACCTTC.

The chain has TRBV12-3 or TRBV12-4 and TRBJ1-2, with D hard to call. V lost 3 bases and J 5 bases, leaving 10 bases between the germline ends. This CDR3 comprises 13 residues. The CDR3 protein is CASSFNGDYGYTF. The CDR3 coding sequence is TGTGCCAGCAGTTTCAACGGAGATTATGGCTACACCTTC.

CDR3 nucleotide sequence: TGTGCCACCACCTTGCCCCGGTTGGAGGGGTTCCCGGAGAACACTGAAGCTTTCTTT. It yields the protein CATTLPRLEGFPENTEAFF. V gene TRBV24-1 combines with J gene TRBJ1-1, with a weak D call TRBD1 (5 bases). The CDR3 has 19 residues. Trimming took off 8 bases at V and 1 base at J, with 28 bases between the two ends. Germline V gene lookup returns CDR1 KGHDR and CDR2 SFDVKD.

This chain joins TRBV2 and TRBJ1-6, with 8 positions matching TRBD1. The germline gives CDR1 SNHLY, CDR2 FYNNEI. Trimming removed 8 bases from V and 6 bases from J; junction bases left unmatched: 6. The CDR3 extends over 14 amino acids. CDR3 in DNA: TGTGCCAGCGTTTGGGACAGGAGTAATTCACCCCTCCACTTT. Translating it yields CASVWDRSNSPLHF.

The chain couples TRBV28 to TRBJ1-6; possible D gene TRBD1, 6 bases. From germline, CDR1 is MDHEN and CDR2 SYDVKM. CDR3 length: 18 residues. The V end was cut by 6 bases, the J end by 9 bases, with 27 bases between. CDR3 sequence: CASSPTSGRGVKGSPLHF. For the CDR3, the DNA is TGTGCCAGCAGCCCTACCTCCGGCAGGGGTGTAAAGGGTTCACCCCTCCACTTT.

The gene calls are TRBV19 and TRBJ2-1, with TRBD2 matching over 9 bases. Germline loops: CDR1 LNHDA, CDR2 SQIVND (reference sequence). CDR3 length equals 15 residues. Trimming at V came to 3 bases and at J to 7 bases, leaving 7 bases not matched to a gene. In DNA form, the CDR3 reads TGTGCCAGTAGTATTTTGGCGGGGGGGCTGAATGAGCAGTTCTTC. It encodes CASSILAGGLNEQFF.

The chain employs TRBV21-1 and TRBJ2-2; no check of the table's D call, TRBD1, against the DNA was made. TRBV21-1 is marked as a pseudogene. The CDR3 has 17 amino acids. The CDR3 is CASSKETLAQAPGELFF. Here the CDR3 DNA reads TGTGCCAGCAGCAAAGAGACTCTGGCACAGGCTCCCGGGGAGCTGTTTTTT.

J is TRBJ1-3 and V is TRBV10-3; weak D call: TRBD1 (6 bases). CDR1 and CDR2 (germline): ENHRY, SYGVKD. The CDR3 sequence is 22 residues long. Trimming took off 2 bases at V and 0 bases at J, with 29 bases between the two ends. CDR3 in DNA: TGTGCCATCAGTGAGCCGCGGAGGGGGGGGGCCTCCACTACTAGCTCTGGAAACACCATATATTTT. Amino acid sequence: CAISEPRRGGASTTSSGNTIYF.

V is TRBV2 and J is TRBJ1-4; D is undetermined. V was shortened by 4 bases and J by 4 bases, with 7 bases between the two germline ends. The CDR3 consists of 13 residues. Germline V CDR1 and CDR2: SNHLY, FYNNEI. For the CDR3, the DNA is TGTGCCAGCAGTGGACTGAGTAATGAAAAACTGTTTTTT. Its translation: CASSGLSNEKLFF.

This sequence joins TRBV5-1 and TRBJ1-6; weak D call: TRBD1 (5 bases). This CDR3 has 15 amino acids. V was trimmed by 0 bases and J by 5 bases, leaving 9 bases between them. Germline V CDR1 and CDR2: SGHRS, YFSETQ. This chain's CDR3 is CASSLGGTHNSPLHF. The CDR3 DNA is TGCGCCAGCAGCTTGGGGGGCACCCATAATTCACCCCTCCACTTT.

The chain joins TRBV5-4 to TRBJ1-6, with D possibly being TRBD1 (6 bases). The germline CDR1 and CDR2 sequences are SGHNT and YYREEE (reference sequence). The V end lost 0 bases, the J end lost 8 bases, and 9 bases lay between the germline ends. This CDR3 is built from 14 residues. The CDR3, as DNA: TGTGCCAGCAGCTTGGACAGGGATCATTCACCCCTCCACTTT. It specifies CASSLDRDHSPLHF. Looking up the rest from reference TRBV5-4 and TRBJ1-6 gives the full variable domain: ETGVTQSPTHLIKTRGQQVTLRCSSQSGHNTVSWYQQALGQGPQFIFQYYREEENGRGNFPPRFSGLQFPNYSSELNVNALELDDSALYLCASSLDRDHSPLHFGNGTRLTVT.

The chain recombines TRBV11-2 with TRBJ2-7; 7 nucleotides agree with TRBD1. Looked up from germline, CDR1 is SGHAT and CDR2 is FQNNGV. This CDR3 has 13 amino acids. Losses at the gene ends were 2 bases for V and 5 bases for J; bases not matched to a gene: 3. CDR3: CASSLSGGHEQYV. The CDR3 region has the DNA TGTGCCAGCAGCTTATCAGGGGGTCACGAGCAGTACGTC.

The rearrangement links TRBV2 to TRBJ1-5, with D possibly matching TRBD1 (6 bases). This CDR3 contains 15 residues. The V gene lost 4 bases and the J gene lost 0 bases, with 10 bases spanning the gap. CDR1 SNHLY and CDR2 FYNNEI come from the germline V gene. This CDR3 is CASSGDKNSNQPQHF. DNA for the CDR3: TGTGCCAGCAGTGGGGACAAAAATAGCAATCAGCCCCAGCATTTT.

Only a few counts were recorded for this clone. The V call is TRBV7-8, the J call TRBJ2-1; D may be TRBD2 (6 bases). This CDR3 has 16 amino acids. V was cut by 2 bases and J by 3 bases, with 14 bases left in between. Per the germline V gene, CDR1 is SGHVS and CDR2 is FQNEAQ. Written as DNA, the CDR3 is TGTGCCAGCAGCTTACTGCGCGGGGTTTTCTACAATGAGCAGTTCTTC. Protein sequence: CASSLLRGVFYNEQFF.

This chain connects TRBV7-2 to TRBJ1-4; no clear D gene. In germline, CDR1 is SGHTA, CDR2 FQGNSA. V gave up 4 bases and J gave up 3 bases, with 12 bases separating them. The CDR3 sequence is 15 residues long. This CDR3 is CASSSGMWANEKLFF. The CDR3 nucleotides are TGTGCCAGCAGCTCCGGGATGTGGGCTAATGAAAAACTGTTTTTT.

V gene TRBV7-9 combines with J gene TRBJ1-1, with 9 bases matching TRBD1. Trimming at V came to 5 bases and at J to 10 bases, leaving 14 bases not matched to a gene. The CDR3 extends over 15 amino acids. CDR1 is SEHNR, CDR2 FQNEAQ, per germline (reference sequence). This chain's CDR3 is CASSQGGQGLEVAFF. The CDR3 nucleotides are TGTGCCAGCAGCCAGGGGGGACAGGGTTTAGAGGTAGCTTTCTTT.

The chain employs TRBV7-7 and TRBJ2-5; a possible D gene is TRBD1 (7 bases). V was clipped by 5 bases and J by 4 bases, with 23 bases between them. The CDR3 totals 17 residues. The V gene's germline CDR1 is SSHAT and CDR2 FNYEAQ (reference sequence). The CDR3 region is CASSKGGPTGRIETQYF. The CDR3 DNA follows: TGTGCCAGCAGCAAGGGGGGACCGACAGGGAGAATAGAGACCCAGTACTTC.

This chain connects TRBV24-1 to TRBJ2-5; 7 bases line up with TRBD2. CDR3 length: 16 amino acids. Germline CDR1 is KGHDR and CDR2 is SFDVKD. Losses at the gene ends were 4 bases for V and 5 bases for J; bases not matched to a gene: 12. The CDR3 spells CATSDPRGLGRETQYF. CDR3 nucleotides: TGTGCCACCAGTGACCCCAGAGGCCTCGGGAGGGAGACCCAGTACTTC.

V gene TRBV11-2 combines with J gene TRBJ2-7, with a weak D call TRBD1 (6 bases). Germline lookup yields CDR1 SGHAT and CDR2 FQNNGV. V was trimmed by 7 bases and J by 6 bases, leaving 19 bases between them. The CDR3 runs 14 residues. CDR3 amino acids: CASTQGSLWGEQYF. The CDR3 DNA is TGTGCCAGCACCCAGGGGTCCCTTTGGGGCGAGCAGTACTTC.

This clone was seen only once. The CDR3 sequence: CASSDRTGGDTQYF. In DNA form, the CDR3 reads TGTGCCAGCAGCGATCGGACAGGGGGAGATACGCAGTATTTT. This chain connects TRBV3-1 (or the pseudogene TRBV3-2) to TRBJ2-3, with 10 bases aligning to TRBD1. CDR3 size: 14 residues. Germline CDR1 and CDR2: LGHDT and YNNKEL (reference sequence). V gave up 5 bases and J gave up 5 bases; unmatched junction bases: 4.

The CDR3 DNA reads as TGTGCCAGCAGCTTAGATCTGGGACAGTCGGCCGGGGAGCTGTTTTTT. Translation gives CASSLDLGQSAGELFF. This chain uses TRBV11-2 with TRBJ2-2; 7 bases align to TRBD1. The junction had 7 bases not matched to a gene; V was cut back by 0 bases and J by 6 bases. The CDR3 totals 16 residues. Germline values: CDR1 SGHAT, CDR2 FQNNGV.

V and J are TRBV11-2 and TRBJ2-7; possibly TRBD2 for D (7 bases). Trimming removed 7 bases from V and 5 bases from J, with 12 bases in between. Germline V CDR1 and CDR2: SGHAT, FQNNGV. This CDR3 comprises 12 residues. CDR3 sequence: CASTKGGHEQYF. The CDR3 bases are TGTGCCAGCACCAAGGGGGGGCACGAGCAGTACTTC.

The V and J genes are TRBV5-4 and TRBJ1-4, with D unresolved. Germline CDR1 reads SGHNT; CDR2 reads YYREEE (reference sequence). The CDR3 is 14 amino acids. Trimming removed 0 bases at V and 4 bases at J, with 7 bases between. CDR3 sequence (DNA): TGTGCCAGCAGCTTGGGGAGGGATAATGAAAAACTGTTTTTT. Its protein is CASSLGRDNEKLFF.

The chain links TRBV25-1 to TRBJ1-2; 7 bases are a match to TRBD1. Losses at the gene ends were 9 bases for V and 9 bases for J; bases not matched to a gene: 16. The CDR3 totals 14 residues. CDR1 and CDR2 (germline): MGHDK, SYGVNS. The CDR3, as DNA: TGTGCCAGTAAAGGGACAGCGGTTTCGAGGCGCTACACCTTC. Translating gives CASKGTAVSRRYTF.

V and J are TRBV6-8 and TRBJ2-3; possibly TRBD2 for D (6 bases). CDR1 and CDR2 (germline): MNHGY, SAAAGT. The CDR3 spans 15 residues. V lost 5 bases and J lost 2, with 14 bases in between. In nucleotides, the CDR3 is TGTGCCAGCAGTAACCAGGGACTCGCCACAGATACGCAGTATTTT. Translated, it gives CASSNQGLATDTQYF.

J is TRBJ2-5 and V is TRBV7-9, with D possibly matching TRBD1 (7 bases). V was trimmed by 5 bases and J by 4 bases, leaving 14 bases between them. The CDR3 has 14 amino acids. Looked up from germline, CDR1 is SEHNR and CDR2 is FQNEAQ (reference sequence). The CDR3 region has the DNA TGTGCCAGCAGCCCACGACAGGGAGGAGAGACCCAGTACTTC. It yields the protein CASSPRQGGETQYF.